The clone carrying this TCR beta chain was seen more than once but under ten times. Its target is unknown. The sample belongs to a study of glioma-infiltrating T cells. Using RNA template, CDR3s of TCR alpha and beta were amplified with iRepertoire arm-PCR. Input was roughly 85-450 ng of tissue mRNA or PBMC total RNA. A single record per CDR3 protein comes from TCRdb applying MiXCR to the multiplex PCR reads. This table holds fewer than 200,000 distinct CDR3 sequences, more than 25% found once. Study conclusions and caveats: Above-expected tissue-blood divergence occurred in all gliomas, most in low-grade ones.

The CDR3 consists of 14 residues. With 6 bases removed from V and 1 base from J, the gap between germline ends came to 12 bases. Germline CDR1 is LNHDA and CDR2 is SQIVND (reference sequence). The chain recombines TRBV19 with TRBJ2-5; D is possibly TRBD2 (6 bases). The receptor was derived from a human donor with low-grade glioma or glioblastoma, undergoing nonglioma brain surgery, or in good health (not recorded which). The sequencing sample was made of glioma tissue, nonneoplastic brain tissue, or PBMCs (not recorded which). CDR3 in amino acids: CASRNPGLQETQYF. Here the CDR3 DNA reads TGTGCCAGTAGGAATCCGGGACTCCAAGAGACCCAGTACTTC.